This T cell receptor (beta chain) was observed in a study of T cell responses to AZD1222 COVID-19 vaccine. The wider study: The study pooled second doses at about 4 or about 12 weeks.

Looked up from germline, CDR1 is SGHTA and CDR2 is FQGTGA. CDR3 size: 14 residues. The germline V and J ends were trimmed by 3 bases and 2 bases, with 7 bases remaining between them. Profiling relied on immunoSEQ multiplex PCR, and the TCRdb table lists in-frame clones only, not all of them. The table records about 150,000 clones, 90% to 95% of them present only once. Study-wide results and limits: Sampling that yielded the repertoires occurred only after the peak T cell response. Clonal diversity may have been underestimated in mostly white British donors. Seropositive status at baseline applied to only a handful of AZD1222 recipients.

As regards this clone: What it recognizes is unknown.

The TCR originated in an adult in good health. Sequenced material: peripheral blood, taken on day 0 of AZD1222 vaccination. The chain is built from TRBV7-3 and TRBJ2-2; TRBD2 is a possible D gene (6 bases). CDR3 DNA: TGTGCCAGCAGCTTTAGCGGAAACACCGGGGAGCTGTTTTTT. Its protein is CASSFSGNTGELFF.